This TCR beta chain was retrieved from a study of blood T cell repertoires in COVID-19. On the study more broadly: Samples representing acute and convalescent COVID-19 were sourced from the United States, Italy and Spain. Nucleic acid was either cDNA or gDNA, and it came from T cells, B-cell-depleted T cells, or PBMCs.

The study drew participants aged roughly 18 to 95 years from approximately 25 US areas. In the authors' methods: Quantification of nucleated cells was approximated via reference gene primer amplification. Repertoires were generated with immunoSEQ multiplex PCR, while TCRdb's copy carries only in-frame clones and drops some. That table supplies the V and J calls and clone size; D and trimming were determined from the DNA. The data contain 200,000 to 300,000 clones, roughly 86% of them singletons. Germline V CDR1 and CDR2: SGHTA, FQGNSA. Trimming stripped 4 bases from V and 0 bases from J, with 15 bases between. CDR3 length: 16 residues.

The gene calls are TRBV7-2 and TRBJ1-2; a weak D match, TRBD1 (5 bases). Sequencing input: PBMCs or T cells enriched from blood (not recorded which). The sequence was collected from a woman aged 50 to 65 who had recovered from COVID-19. The CDR3 coding sequence is TGTGCCAGCAGCTGGGGACTAGACGTTTCTAACTATGGCTACACCTTC. Translated, it gives CASSWGLDVSNYGYTF. Full variable domain (rest looked up from reference TRBV7-2 and TRBJ1-2): GAGVSQSPSNKVTEKGKDVELRCDPISGHTALYWYRQSLGQGLEFLIYFQGNSAPDKSGLPSDRFSAERTGGSVSTLTIQRTQQEDSAVYLCASSWGLDVSNYGYTFGSGTRLTVV.